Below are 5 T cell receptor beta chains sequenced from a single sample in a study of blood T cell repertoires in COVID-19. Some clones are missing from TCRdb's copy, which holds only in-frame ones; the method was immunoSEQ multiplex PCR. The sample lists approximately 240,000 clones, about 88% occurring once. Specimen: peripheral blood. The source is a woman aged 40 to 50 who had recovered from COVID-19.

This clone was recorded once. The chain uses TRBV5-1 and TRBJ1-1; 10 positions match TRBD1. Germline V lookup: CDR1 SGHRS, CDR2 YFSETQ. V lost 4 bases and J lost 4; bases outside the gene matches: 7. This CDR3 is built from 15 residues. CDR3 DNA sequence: TGCGCCAGCAGCCGGGCGACAGGGGGCGGCACTGAAGCTTTCTTT. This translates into CASSRATGGGTEAFF.

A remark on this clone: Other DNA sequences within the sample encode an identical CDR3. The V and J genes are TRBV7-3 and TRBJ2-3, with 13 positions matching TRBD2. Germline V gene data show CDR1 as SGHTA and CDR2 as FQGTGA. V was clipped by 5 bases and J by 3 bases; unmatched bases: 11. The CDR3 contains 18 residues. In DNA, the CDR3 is TGTGCCAGCAGCCCTACTAGCGGGGGGGATTGGGTAACAGATACGCAGTATTTT. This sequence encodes CASSPTSGGDWVTDTQYF.

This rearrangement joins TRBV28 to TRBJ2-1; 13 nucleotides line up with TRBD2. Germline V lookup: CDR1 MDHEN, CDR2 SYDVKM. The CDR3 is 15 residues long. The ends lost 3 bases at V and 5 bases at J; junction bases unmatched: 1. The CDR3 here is CASSFTSGGDNEQFF. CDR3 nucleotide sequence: TGTGCCAGCAGTTTCACTAGCGGGGGGGACAATGAGCAGTTCTTC.

CDR3 coding DNA: TGTGCCTGGAATTCTGGCAATCAGCCCCAGCATTTT. Its protein is CAWNSGNQPQHF. V and J are TRBV30 and TRBJ1-5; no firm D call. CDR3 length: 12 residues. Trimming pared 4 bases from V and 2 bases from J, leaving 6 bases between. Germline lookup yields CDR1 GTSNPN and CDR2 SVGIG (reference sequence).

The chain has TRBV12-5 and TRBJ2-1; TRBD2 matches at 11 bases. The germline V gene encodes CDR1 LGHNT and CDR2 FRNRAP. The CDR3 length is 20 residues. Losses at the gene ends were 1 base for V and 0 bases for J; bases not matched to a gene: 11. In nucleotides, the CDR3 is TGTGCTAGTGGTTTGGGGGGGCTAGCGGGAGGAAGGAGCTCCTACAATGAGCAGTTCTTC. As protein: CASGLGGLAGGRSSYNEQFF.